This paragraph covers one T cell receptor beta chain sequence. Its antigen specificity is not known. No base-level quality is on record; no much larger clone is a single base apart. The CDR3 holds 13 amino acids from the cysteine to the phenylalanine. Only CDR3 DNA remains: 39 bases, in frame from the first base. For this chain, trimming is 10 bases at the V end and 2 bases at the J end, and the number of junction bases without a gene match is 6. The germline V gene encodes CDR1 ENHRY and CDR2 SYGVKD. The donors were healthy, HIV-negative adults who had no recently reported acute infections or vaccinations. Every donor was a Caucasian adult residing in Nashville, Tennessee, USA. CD4+ T cells were enriched by magnetic negative selection; naive cells were then positively selected on CD45RA, and the negative fraction formed the memory subset. Blood was collected by leukapheresis, and PBMCs were isolated by Ficoll-Histopaque density gradient centrifugation and then cryopreserved in liquid nitrogen vapor phase. Analytical flow cytometry was used to check the purity and quantity of every magnetically sorted T cell population. Genomic DNA was isolated from each sorted fraction and quantified by UV absorbance on a Nanodrop 2000c.

The sample originates from a study of shared clonotypes between healthy human individuals (dated by TCRdb to 2020 to 2022). In the study overall: Three men and two women, aged 18 to 49 years, made up the cohort. To estimate repertoire size and how much clonotypes are shared between individuals, the study performed deep sequencing of blood TCR repertoires from about five healthy adults. Leukapheresis yielded between about 0.85 and 10 billion PBMCs per donor. For each donor, three plates each were used for CD4 naive and CD4 memory, two plates were used for CD8 naive, and one plate was used for CD8 memory. Different laboratories and diverse techniques were used to prepare libraries and sequence TCR repertoires, to increase sequencing depth and limit assay-specific biases.

Results and caveats for the whole study, not just this receptor: Even with the large sequencing depth, rarefaction of the sorted-subset datasets indicated that sequencing was incomplete. Naive subsets generally had larger estimated clonotype richness than memory subsets did. Because the study included only a small number of donors, the genetic and exposure-history diversity represented was limited. Pairwise subsampling indicated that sequencing depth was expected to affect the degree of clonotype sharing among donors. Sampling was restricted to blood, and TCR repertoires in tissue are likely to differ from TCR repertoires in blood. Clonotypes shared by all four sorted-subset donors showed higher generation probabilities than non-shared clonotypes. Around 5.4% of naive CD4, 3.5% of naive CD8, 2.3% of memory CD4, and 0.4% of memory CD8 clonotypes were shared across a few donors.

Using the deep immunoSEQ assay, TCR CDR3 regions were amplified from genomic DNA by multiplex PCR. Genomic DNA extracted from each cell subset was distributed evenly over all wells of several immunoSEQ 96-well plates, and each plate served as one replicate. Each replicate PCR for sorted subsets received around 210 ng genomic DNA, equal to 28,000 or so T cell genomes. Purified libraries were quantified with a Qubit 3.0 fluorometer, sized on a Bioanalyzer 2100, and re-quantified with the KAPA Library Quantification kit. Every immunoSEQ 96-well plate was sequenced on a separate single-read 150-cycle Illumina NextSeq 550 flow cell. On the study's bioinformatics: Because the immunoSEQ output included only junctional sequences and no quality scores, the filtering could not be the same as the filtering used for full-length reads. To assign V/J genes and CDR3, sequences were annotated using PyIR, a Python wrapper for IgBLAST v1.9, with IMGT germline references. Reads were removed for weak V/J assignments (E-value above 1e-6), missing CDR3, stop codons, out-of-frame junctions, or ambiguous translated residues. V3J clonotypes were defined as sequences sharing the same inferred V gene, J gene, and CDR3 amino acid sequence. Percentage overlap between repertoires was computed as shared unique clonotypes divided by the size of the smaller repertoire. Repertoire richness was assessed with RTK rarefaction, the Chao1 estimator, and Recon v2.1 estimates of unobserved clonotypes. For all TCRbeta clonotypes obtained by the gDNA method from four donors, generation probabilities were computed with OLGA. This immuneACCESS table, as held by TCRdb, lists in-frame sequences with V and J called but not all clones. Of the missing ones, under half trace to an unresolved V gene in checked studies; the others have no known cause. V and J calls plus clone size are reproduced from that table; the DNA served to infer D and trimming. This sample has around 750,000 clones in its table, and around two thirds of those were observed once. The ten biggest clones cover approximately 1.6% of the sample.

This TCR was sampled from a woman younger than 45 in good health. The sequence links TRBV10-3 to TRBJ2-3, and 7 junction bases match TRBD1. Sequenced material: memory CD4+ T cells sorted from blood. Reading the label with the study, this specimen's cell subset or site is: CD45RA-negative fraction. The DNA reads as follows: TGTGCCACCTTAGGACAGGTCACAGATACGCAGTATTTT. It specifies CATLGQVTDTQYF.